This T cell receptor beta chain was identified in a study of blood T cell repertoires in COVID-19. The table came from immunoSEQ multiplex PCR; TCRdb's copy has only in-frame clones and leaves some out. The sample carries a few hundred thousand clones, 84% recorded once. Germline V CDR1 and CDR2: KGHSH, LQKENI. V lost 0 bases and J lost 6, with 27 bases in between. The CDR3 spans 20 residues. This chain connects TRBV18 to TRBJ2-1, with a possible D match to TRBD1 (5 bases). Sequenced sample: peripheral blood. The source is a human donor in a cohort sampled during active COVID-19. The CDR3 sequence: CASSPPFRGIAAIWGNEQFF. The CDR3 nucleotides read TGTGCCAGCTCACCACCTTTTAGGGGTATAGCTGCTATTTGGGGCAATGAGCAGTTCTTC.